The 16 T cell receptor beta chains reported below all come from one sample, sequenced in a study of read filtering for tumor transcriptome and immune sequencing. This library used approximately 390 ng RNA and molecular barcoded adaptors spanning alpha/delta and beta/gamma chains. MiXCR was run by TCRdb on the reads, yielding one entry per CDR3 protein. Seen here are about 54,000 distinct CDR3 sequences, roughly 12% observed once, and the top ten hold under 20%. Sequencing was carried out using a population of CD138-negative cells sorted from bone marrow. The receptors come from a donor older than 35 with multiple myeloma.

At least ten counts were recorded for this clonotype. The chain recombines TRBV7-3 with TRBJ1-1; no firm D call. CDR3 length: 13 residues. Between the trimmed V and J ends, which lost 3 bases and 0 bases, there was a span of 5 bases. Germline V lookup: CDR1 SGHTA, CDR2 FQGTGA. The CDR3 nucleotides are TGTGCCAGCAGCTTTTCAATGAACACTGAAGCTTTCTTT. This gives the protein CASSFSMNTEAFF.

The chain uses TRBV7-2 and TRBJ2-7, with a tentative D call TRBD2 (5 bases). With 2 bases removed from V and 2 bases from J, the gap between germline ends came to 10 bases. This CDR3 is 14 amino acids long. Germline CDR1 reads SGHTA; CDR2 reads FQGNSA. In nucleotides, the CDR3 is TGTGCCAGCAGCTTAAACCCTAGCACCTACGAGCAGTACTTC. Encoded protein: CASSLNPSTYEQYF.

This clonotype was seen ten or more times. The V and J genes are TRBV20-1 and TRBJ2-4; a possible D gene is TRBD2 (6 bases). The germline CDR1 and CDR2 sequences are DFQATT and SNEGSKA (reference sequence). The CDR3 sequence is 14 residues long. V was cut by 4 bases and J by 1 base, with 11 bases left in between. The CDR3 DNA reads TGCAGTGCTACGGGGGACGGGGCCAAAAACATTCAGTACTTC. It translates to CSATGDGAKNIQYF.

At least ten counts were recorded for this clonotype. The chain uses TRBV7-8 and TRBJ1-1; weak D call: TRBD1 (5 bases). V lost 8 bases, J lost 1 base, and 8 bases lay in between. The length of the CDR3 is 12 residues. From germline, CDR1 is SGHVS and CDR2 FQNEAQ. CDR3 in DNA: TGTGCCAGCGGCGGGGGGAACACTGAAGCTTTCTTT. Its protein is CASGGGNTEAFF.

This clonotype was seen ten or more times. J is TRBJ1-1 and V is TRBV29-1; D perhaps matches TRBD1 (5 bases). Germline V gene lookup returns CDR1 SQVTM and CDR2 ANQGSEA. V shed 5 bases and J shed 1 base, with 8 bases lying between them. CDR3 length equals 12 residues. This chain's CDR3 is CSVKTANTEAFF. The DNA of the CDR3 is TGCAGCGTTAAGACAGCGAACACTGAAGCTTTCTTT.

Many counts were recorded for this clonotype. The V and J genes are TRBV7-2 and TRBJ1-5; D ambiguous. Germline assignment: CDR1 SGHTA and CDR2 FQGNSA. This CDR3 spans 14 amino acids. Between the trimmed V and J ends, which lost 5 bases and 6 bases, there was a span of 14 bases. CDR3 in amino acids: CASSLARGSQPQHF. The DNA of the CDR3 is TGTGCCAGCAGCCTCGCCCGGGGTTCTCAGCCCCAGCATTTT.

This clonotype was observed at least ten times. J is TRBJ1-5 and V is TRBV6-5; 8 positions agree with TRBD1. The CDR3 consists of 14 residues. CDR1 and CDR2 (germline): MNHEY, SVGAGI. Trimming at V came to 2 bases and at J to 6 bases, leaving 3 bases not matched to a gene. CDR3 DNA: TGTGCCAGCAGTTACGGACAGGGTATTCAGCCCCAGCATTTT. Translated: CASSYGQGIQPQHF.

This clonotype was counted at least ten times. This rearrangement joins TRBV6-5 to TRBJ2-6, with a possible D match to TRBD2 (6 bases). This CDR3 spans 16 amino acids. Germline CDR1 is MNHEY and CDR2 is SVGAGI. V shed 0 bases and J shed 1 base, with 7 bases lying between them. CDR3 in DNA: TGTGCCAGCAGTTACTCTCTAGCGTCTGGGGCCAACGTCCTGACTTTC. Translated: CASSYSLASGANVLTF.

This clonotype was seen only a few times. V usage is TRBV14 and J usage is TRBJ2-3; a weak D match, TRBD2 (5 bases). Per germline, CDR1 SGHDN and CDR2 FVKESK. This CDR3 region has 15 residues. Trimming cost V 1 base and J 2 bases, with 10 bases left between them. The CDR3 DNA follows: TGTGCCAGCAGCCAAGGGACTTTTAACACAGATACGCAGTATTTT. Protein: CASSQGTFNTDTQYF.

This clonotype was picked up a small number of times. This clone may be a read error of a much larger clone one base away. This chain connects TRBV29-1 to TRBJ2-7; TRBD2 matches 10 bases. The CDR3 is 14 residues long. CDR1 and CDR2 (germline): SQVTM, ANQGSEA. CDR3: CSVLVAGGPYQQYF. CDR3 bases: TGCAGCGTCCTCGTAGCGGGGGGACCCTACCAGCAGTACTTC.

This clonotype has a handful of counts. This could be a read error, since a much larger clone is one nucleotide away. The chain uses TRBV3-1 and TRBJ2-2, with a weak D call TRBD2 (5 bases). The CDR3 loop spans 14 amino acids. From germline, CDR1 is LGHDT and CDR2 YNNKEL (reference sequence). The CDR3 bases are TGTGCCAGCAGCCCCGGGGTTGGCACCAGGGAGCTGTTTTTT. This translates into CASSPGVGTRELFF.

The chain recombines TRBV19 with TRBJ1-5; D ambiguous. The CDR3 has 15 amino acids. Trimming pared 5 bases from V and 5 bases from J, leaving 16 bases between. Per germline, CDR1 LNHDA and CDR2 SQIVND (reference sequence). Here the CDR3 DNA reads TGTGCCAGTAGTCTAGGTAGGCAGAACTATCAGCCCCAGCATTTT. It is translated as CASSLGRQNYQPQHF.

To note about this clonotype: A single base separates this from a much larger clone, so it may be a read error. This chain links TRBV6-1 with TRBJ2-3; D assignment may be TRBD1 or TRBD2 (5 bases each). Looked up from germline, CDR1 is MNHNS and CDR2 is SASEGT. The CDR3 spans 15 residues. The V end lost 6 bases, the J end lost 4 bases, and 17 bases lay between the germline ends. DNA for the CDR3: TGTGCCAGCAGCCCACGGGGCAGGGTGGCAGATACGCAGTATTTT. Translation: CASSPRGRVADTQYF.

This clonotype was counted many times. The rearrangement uses TRBV11-2 and TRBJ1-1; possibly TRBD1 for D (5 bases). CDR3 size: 14 residues. Germline loops: CDR1 SGHAT, CDR2 FQNNGV. V gave up 3 bases and J gave up 1 base, with 9 bases separating them. CDR3 protein: CASSLGGTNTEAFF. The CDR3 bases are TGTGCCAGCAGCTTGGGAGGGACGAACACTGAAGCTTTCTTT.

At least ten counts were recorded for this clonotype. The chain combines TRBV7-8 with TRBJ2-1; tentatively, D is TRBD1 (5 bases). Trimming left V 7 bases short and J 2 bases short, with 9 bases between. The CDR3 is 13 residues long. The germline V gene has CDR1 SGHVS and CDR2 FQNEAQ. The CDR3 sequence: CASIQGTYNEQFF. CDR3 bases: TGTGCCAGCATCCAGGGCACCTACAATGAGCAGTTCTTC. Full variable domain (missing parts from reference TRBV7-8 and TRBJ2-1): GAGVSQSPRYKVAKRGQDVALRCDPISGHVSLFWYQQALGQGPEFLTYFQNEAQLDKSGLPSDRFFAERPEGSVSTLKIQRTQQEDSAVYLCASIQGTYNEQFFGPGTRLTVL.

This clonotype was counted ten times or more. The chain joins TRBV30 to TRBJ2-3; D gene ambiguous. The CDR3 runs to 13 residues. Germline CDR1 is GTSNPN and CDR2 is SVGIG (reference sequence). Trimming removed 4 bases from V and 2 bases from J, with 10 bases in between. The CDR3 nucleotides are TGTGCCTGGACTAGACTCCCCACAGATACGCAGTATTTT. Its protein is CAWTRLPTDTQYF.